This entry lists 18 T cell receptor beta chains sequenced from one sample in a study of T cells in Graves' hyperthyroidism and ophthalmopathy. TCR beta CDR3 sequences were amplified from RNA transcripts. An initial round of RT-PCR targeting the TCR CDR3 relied on the HTBI primer set. TCRdb re-called the multiplex PCR reads through MiXCR, storing one row per CDR3 protein. This table has around 500,000 distinct CDR3 sequences, 22% appearing once. The material sequenced was blood. Every receptor here comes from a woman in her sixties or seventies with Graves' ophthalmopathy.

This clonotype was seen only a few times. The V gene is TRBV27, the J gene TRBJ1-1; D gene uncertain. V lost 1 base and J lost 2, with 5 bases in between. Germline V gene lookup returns CDR1 MNHEY and CDR2 SMNVEV (reference sequence). The CDR3 is made up of 13 amino acids. The CDR3 protein is CASSLFGNTEAFF. CDR3 DNA sequence: TGTGCCAGCAGTTTATTCGGCAACACTGAAGCTTTCTTT.

This chain joins TRBV6-1 and TRBJ1-1, with D maybe TRBD1 (5 bases). This CDR3 region has 16 residues. Trimming took off 6 bases at V and 0 bases at J, with 17 bases between the two ends. CDR1 and CDR2 (germline): MNHNS, SASEGT. The CDR3 DNA sequence: TGTGCCAGCAGCTCCGGGACCGGGTTGATGAACACTGAAGCTTTCTTT. Amino acid sequence: CASSSGTGLMNTEAFF.

This clonotype has a count of ten or more. The gene calls are TRBV2 and TRBJ1-1; D gene unclear. Trimming left V 8 bases short and J 3 bases short, with 13 bases between. The CDR3 is 13 amino acids. Germline V CDR1 and CDR2: SNHLY, FYNNEI. CDR3 bases: TGTGCCAGCCAGGAGGGTCTTGACACTGAAGCTTTCTTT. This gives the protein CASQEGLDTEAFF.

This sequence joins TRBV15 and TRBJ1-2, with 9 bases identical to TRBD1. The CDR3 has 16 residues. V was clipped by 0 bases and J by 6 bases; unmatched bases: 8. Germline V gives CDR1 LNHNV, CDR2 YYDKDF (reference sequence). The CDR3 loop reads CATSRDARGQGDGYTF. The DNA for the CDR3 is TGTGCCACCAGCAGAGATGCTAGGGGACAGGGAGATGGCTACACCTTC.

This clonotype was seen more than once but under ten times. The V and J genes are TRBV15 and TRBJ2-1, with 9 bases lining up with TRBD2. V lost 1 base and J lost 6; bases outside the gene matches: 13. Germline CDR1 LNHNV, CDR2 YYDKDF (reference sequence). There are 18 residues in the CDR3. The CDR3 sequence is CATSRAAVAGVLGNEQFF. DNA of the CDR3: TGTGCCACCAGCAGAGCGGCGGTAGCGGGAGTGTTAGGCAATGAGCAGTTCTTC.

The chain links TRBV6-6 to TRBJ2-7, with a weak D call TRBD1 (6 bases). Trimming took off 1 base at V and 5 bases at J, with 18 bases between the two ends. CDR1 MNHNY and CDR2 SVGAGI come from the germline V gene (reference sequence). The CDR3 covers 16 residues. As DNA, the CDR3 is TGTGCCAGCAGTTACTTCGAACAGGGTCCTGGCGACGAGCAGTACTTC. Translated, it gives CASSYFEQGPGDEQYF.

This clonotype was counted many times. The rearrangement joins TRBV28 to TRBJ2-1; D is unresolved. V lost 2 bases, J lost 10 bases, and 12 bases lay in between. This CDR3 contains 13 residues. Germline lookup yields CDR1 MDHEN and CDR2 SYDVKM. Here the CDR3 reads CASSLPAWREQFF. The CDR3 DNA is TGTGCCAGCAGTTTACCCGCATGGCGGGAGCAGTTCTTC.

Ten or more counts support this clonotype. The CDR3 protein is CASSLVGGHEQFF. The CDR3 DNA sequence: TGTGCCAGCAGCTTAGTAGGAGGTCACGAGCAGTTCTTC. The rearrangement uses TRBV7-6 and TRBJ2-1; possible D gene TRBD2, 5 bases. Germline loops: CDR1 SGHVS, CDR2 FNYEAQ. The CDR3 has 13 residues. Deletions cut 1 base from V and 10 bases from J, with 11 bases between. Full variable domain (rest looked up from reference TRBV7-6 and TRBJ2-1): GAGVSQSPRYKVTKRGQDVALRCDPISGHVSLYWYRQALGQGPEFLTYFNYEAQQDKSGLPNDRFSAERPEGSISTLTIQRTEQRDSAMYRCASSLVGGHEQFFGPGTRLTVL.

This clonotype was recorded at least ten times. V and J are TRBV2 and TRBJ1-5, with 8 bases that match TRBD1. The CDR3 spans 15 residues. The trim removed 0 bases at V and 6 bases at J, leaving 4 bases unmatched. Germline assignment: CDR1 SNHLY and CDR2 FYNNEI. The CDR3 here is CASSEATGDTQPQHF. The CDR3, as DNA: TGTGCCAGCAGTGAAGCGACAGGGGACACTCAGCCCCAGCATTTT.

The chain employs TRBV5-1 and TRBJ2-2, with unresolved D. Trimming pared 4 bases from V and 5 bases from J, leaving 15 bases between. The CDR3 has 15 amino acids. Germline assignment: CDR1 SGHRS and CDR2 YFSETQ. The CDR3 nucleotides read TGCGCCAGCAGCCCACCAACGGGTAGGACCGGGGAGCTGTTTTTT. It specifies CASSPPTGRTGELFF. The full variable domain, in which reference TRBV5-1 and TRBJ2-2 provide the parts outside the CDR3, is KAGVTQTPRYLIKTRGQQVTLSCSPISGHRSVSWYQQTPGQGLQFLFEYFSETQRNKGNFPGRFSGRQFSNSRSEMNVSTLELGDSALYLCASSPPTGRTGELFFGEGSRLTVL.

This clonotype was recorded many times. The genes are TRBV10-3 and TRBJ1-1, with no clear D. The germline V gene encodes CDR1 ENHRY and CDR2 SYGVKD. CDR3 length equals 14 residues. The V end lost 6 bases, the J end lost 1 base, and 12 bases lay between the germline ends. The CDR3 sequence is CAIRPSGENTEAFF. The CDR3 DNA follows: TGTGCCATCAGACCATCGGGAGAGAACACTGAAGCTTTCTTT.

A few counts support this clonotype. The chain has TRBV6-2 or TRBV6-3 and TRBJ2-2, with 11 bases lining up with TRBD2. The CDR3 is 18 amino acids. The germline V gene encodes CDR1 MNHEY and CDR2 SVGEGT. V lost 7 bases and J lost 0; bases outside the gene matches: 10. CDR3 protein: CASKIRTSGRSNTGELFF. CDR3 sequence (DNA): TGTGCCAGCAAGATACGCACTAGCGGGAGATCGAACACCGGGGAGCTGTTTTTT.

This clonotype has just a few counts. V usage is TRBV5-1 and J usage is TRBJ2-3; 9 bases map to TRBD2. With V trimmed by 4 bases and J by 4 bases, 7 bases remained unmatched. CDR1 SGHRS and CDR2 YFSETQ come from the germline V gene. The CDR3 is made up of 15 amino acids. CDR3 DNA: TGCGCCAGCAGCGATAGCGGGAGTGGCGCAGATACGCAGTATTTT. Its translation: CASSDSGSGADTQYF.

This clonotype was seen many times. V usage is TRBV11-2 and J usage is TRBJ1-1, with TRBD1 as a possible D gene (6 bases). The CDR3 extends over 13 amino acids. Trimming took off 0 bases at V and 4 bases at J, with 6 bases between the two ends. Germline assignment: CDR1 SGHAT and CDR2 FQNNGV. CDR3 amino acids: CASSLEQGTEAFF. DNA for the CDR3: TGTGCCAGCAGCTTAGAACAGGGCACTGAAGCTTTCTTT.

This clonotype appeared many times. The V and J genes are TRBV20-1 and TRBJ2-7; TRBD1 matches 7 bases. The CDR3 totals 11 residues. Per germline, CDR1 DFQATT and CDR2 SNEGSKA (reference sequence). CDR3 DNA: TGCAGACCTGACAGGGACCACGAGCAGTACTTC. Amino acids: CRPDRDHEQYF.

This clonotype was picked up a small number of times. The chain joins TRBV28 to TRBJ1-2; D call uncertain. Trimming stripped 2 bases from V and 2 bases from J, with 12 bases between. CDR1 MDHEN and CDR2 SYDVKM come from the germline V gene. The CDR3 runs 15 residues. For the CDR3, the DNA is TGTGCCAGCAGTTTAGACGGAGGGCAGAACTATGGCTACACCTTC. This encodes CASSLDGGQNYGYTF.

The rearrangement links TRBV7-2 to TRBJ2-4, with D possibly called TRBD1 or TRBD2 (5 bases each). Germline V gene data show CDR1 as SGHTA and CDR2 as FQGNSA. This CDR3 region has 15 residues. V was shortened by 1 base and J by 4 bases, with 11 bases between the two germline ends. As DNA, the CDR3 is TGTGCCAGCAGCTTAGGGGGGAGTCGTAAAAACATTCAGTACTTC. As protein: CASSLGGSRKNIQYF.

The chain joins TRBV3-1 to TRBJ2-7; 8 bases are a match to TRBD1. The CDR3 extends over 14 amino acids. V lost 4 bases, J lost 6 bases, and 8 bases stayed unmatched. CDR1 is LGHDT, CDR2 YNNKEL, per germline (reference sequence). CDR3 sequence: CASSRWAGGGEQYF. The CDR3 nucleotides are TGTGCCAGCAGCCGGTGGGCAGGGGGCGGCGAGCAGTACTTC.